Listed below are T cell receptor beta chains from one sample, sequenced in a study of shared clonotypes between healthy human individuals. Assay used: immunoSEQ multiplex PCR; TCRdb lists only in-frame clones, some missing. Of about half a million clones in the sample, more than 65% are singletons; the top ten hold roughly an eighth. The sequenced sample was PBMCs. All receptors come from a woman between 40 and 50 years old in good health. Some clones in this sample may be carry-over from other donors' samples. Both conserved end residues are part of each CDR3. Each record gives: CDR3 DNA, CDR3 protein, V gene, CDR3 length, clone size, J gene, D gene. A D gene is named only where the DNA matches it firmly. Clone size is given for some rows only: seen once, a few or many times, or a class if the clone is expanded.

CDR3 DNA: TGTGCCAGCGGGGACTACTACTACGAGCAGTACTTC
CDR3 protein: CASGDYYYEQYF
V gene: TRBV7-6
CDR3 length: 12
clone size: few
J gene: TRBJ2-7
D gene: TRBD2

CDR3 DNA: TGTGCCAGTAGTATCGGATCATACAATGAGCAGTTCTTC
CDR3 protein: CASSIGSYNEQFF
V gene: TRBV19
CDR3 length: 13
clone size: NA
J gene: TRBJ2-1
D gene: NA

CDR3 DNA: TGTGCCAGCAGCCTGGACTCTAATCAGCCCCAGCATTTT
CDR3 protein: CASSLDSNQPQHF
V gene: TRBV6-4
CDR3 length: 13
clone size: NA
J gene: TRBJ1-5
D gene: NA

CDR3 DNA: TGTGCCAGCAGCTTAGCGGGGGTTAGCGGGAGCACCTACAATGAGCAGTTCTTC
CDR3 protein: CASSLAGVSGSTYNEQFF
V gene: TRBV7-9
CDR3 length: 18
clone size: NA
J gene: TRBJ2-1
D gene: TRBD2

CDR3 DNA: TGTGCCATCAGTGAGTCGAGGGGGCAGCACGAGCAGTACTTC
CDR3 protein: CAISESRGQHEQYF
V gene: TRBV10-3
CDR3 length: 14
clone size: NA
J gene: TRBJ2-7
D gene: TRBD1

CDR3 DNA: TGTGCCAGCAGCTCACCAGGGGGCAGGCACGGAAAACTGTTTTTT
CDR3 protein: CASSSPGGRHGKLFF
V gene: TRBV7-9
CDR3 length: 15
clone size: NA
J gene: TRBJ1-4
D gene: TRBD1

CDR3 DNA: TGTGCCAGCAGCTTAGACAGGGGGCTTGGAGGCTACACCTTC
CDR3 protein: CASSLDRGLGGYTF
V gene: TRBV11-2
CDR3 length: 14
clone size: once
J gene: TRBJ1-2
D gene: TRBD1

CDR3 DNA: TGTGCCAGCAGTTTATCACTAGCGGGACCCACAGATACGCAGTATTTT
CDR3 protein: CASSLSLAGPTDTQYF
V gene: TRBV27
CDR3 length: 16
clone size: NA
J gene: TRBJ2-3
D gene: TRBD2

CDR3 DNA: TGTGCCAGCAGCTCTGGCGGGGTGACCTACGAGCAGTACTTC
CDR3 protein: CASSSGGVTYEQYF
V gene: TRBV28
CDR3 length: 14
clone size: NA
J gene: TRBJ2-7
D gene: NA

CDR3 DNA: TGTGCCAGCAGCCCCCAGCACCTCTATGGCTACACCTTC
CDR3 protein: CASSPQHLYGYTF
V gene: TRBV7-3
CDR3 length: 13
clone size: NA
J gene: TRBJ1-2
D gene: NA

CDR3 DNA: TGTGCCAGCAGCTCCTTTGGACTAGCGGGAGGGACCGGGGAGCTGTTTTTT
CDR3 protein: CASSSFGLAGGTGELFF
V gene: TRBV28
CDR3 length: 17
clone size: NA
J gene: TRBJ2-2
D gene: TRBD2

CDR3 DNA: TGTGCCAGTAGTTCTCGGGAGCGGAGCTCCTACGAGCAGTACTTC
CDR3 protein: CASSSRERSSYEQYF
V gene: TRBV19
CDR3 length: 15
clone size: NA
J gene: TRBJ2-7
D gene: NA

CDR3 DNA: TGTGCCAGCTCACCACCTCAGGGCAATGAGCAGTTCTTC
CDR3 protein: CASSPPQGNEQFF
V gene: TRBV18
CDR3 length: 13
clone size: NA
J gene: TRBJ2-1
D gene: NA

CDR3 DNA: TGTGCCAGCAGCGCCGGTGGACAGGTAGGAGAGACCCAGTACTTC
CDR3 protein: CASSAGGQVGETQYF
V gene: TRBV9
CDR3 length: 15
clone size: NA
J gene: TRBJ2-5
D gene: TRBD1

CDR3 DNA: TGTGCCAGCAGCTTAGACCGGGGGATCTTCCACGAGCAGTACTTC
CDR3 protein: CASSLDRGIFHEQYF
V gene: TRBV7-9
CDR3 length: 15
clone size: NA
J gene: TRBJ2-7
D gene: NA

CDR3 DNA: TGTGCCAGCAAGACAGGGGCAGGCACTGAAGCTTTCTTT
CDR3 protein: CASKTGAGTEAFF
V gene: TRBV28
CDR3 length: 13
clone size: NA
J gene: TRBJ1-1
D gene: TRBD1

CDR3 DNA: TGTGCCAGCAGTGAGCTTCAGGGGGGGGAGCAGTTCTTC
CDR3 protein: CASSELQGGEQFF
V gene: TRBV6-4
CDR3 length: 13
clone size: NA
J gene: TRBJ2-1
D gene: NA

CDR3 DNA: TGTGCCAGCAGCTTGATCGGGACGGCGAACAATGAGCAGTTCTTC
CDR3 protein: CASSLIGTANNEQFF
V gene: TRBV11-3
CDR3 length: 15
clone size: NA
J gene: TRBJ2-1
D gene: NA

CDR3 DNA: TGTGCCAGCAGCCCCCAAGGAGGGCAGCCCCAGCATTTT
CDR3 protein: CASSPQGGQPQHF
V gene: TRBV11-1
CDR3 length: 13
clone size: NA
J gene: TRBJ1-5
D gene: NA

CDR3 DNA: TGTGCCAGCAGTTTAGGAGGGACAGGGGGCGTTAGGGGCACAGATACGCAGTATTTT
CDR3 protein: CASSLGGTGGVRGTDTQYF
V gene: TRBV28
CDR3 length: 19
clone size: NA
J gene: TRBJ2-3
D gene: TRBD1